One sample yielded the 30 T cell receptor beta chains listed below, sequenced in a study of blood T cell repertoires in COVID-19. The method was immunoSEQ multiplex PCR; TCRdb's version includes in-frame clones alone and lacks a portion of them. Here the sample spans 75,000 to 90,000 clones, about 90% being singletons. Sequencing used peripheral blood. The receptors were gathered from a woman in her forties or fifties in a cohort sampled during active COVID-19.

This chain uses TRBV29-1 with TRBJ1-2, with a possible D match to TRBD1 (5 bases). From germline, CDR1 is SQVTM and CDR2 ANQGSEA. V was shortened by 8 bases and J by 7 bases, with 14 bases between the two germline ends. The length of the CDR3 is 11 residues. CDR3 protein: CSYGAAGGYTF. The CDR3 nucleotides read TGCAGCTATGGGGCAGCCGGTGGCTACACCTTC.

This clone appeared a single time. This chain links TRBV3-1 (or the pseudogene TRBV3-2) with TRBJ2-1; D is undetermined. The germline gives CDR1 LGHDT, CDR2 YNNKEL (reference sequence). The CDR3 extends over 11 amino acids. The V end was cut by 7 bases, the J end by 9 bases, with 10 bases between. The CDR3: CASTSSSEQFF. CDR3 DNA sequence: TGTGCCAGCACCTCCTCCAGTGAGCAGTTCTTC.

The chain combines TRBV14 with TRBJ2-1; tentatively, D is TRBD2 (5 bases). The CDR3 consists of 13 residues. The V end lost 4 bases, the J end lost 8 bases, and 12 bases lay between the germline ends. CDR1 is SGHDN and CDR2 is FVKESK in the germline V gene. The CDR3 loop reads CASSLISVHEQFF. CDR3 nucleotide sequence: TGTGCCAGCAGCCTAATTAGCGTGCATGAGCAGTTCTTC.

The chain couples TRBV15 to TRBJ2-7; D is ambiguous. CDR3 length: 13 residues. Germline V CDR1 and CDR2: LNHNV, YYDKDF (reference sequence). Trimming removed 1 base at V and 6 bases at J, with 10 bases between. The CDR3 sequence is CATSRVPSGEQYF. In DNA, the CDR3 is TGTGCCACCAGCAGAGTCCCGTCGGGCGAGCAGTACTTC.

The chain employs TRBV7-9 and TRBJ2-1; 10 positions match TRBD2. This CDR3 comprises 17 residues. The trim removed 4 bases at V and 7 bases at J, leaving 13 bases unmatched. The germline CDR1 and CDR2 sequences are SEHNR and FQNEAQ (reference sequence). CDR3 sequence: CASSSSRASGSRNEQFF. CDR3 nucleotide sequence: TGTGCCAGCAGCTCTTCCCGGGCTAGCGGGAGTCGGAATGAGCAGTTCTTC.

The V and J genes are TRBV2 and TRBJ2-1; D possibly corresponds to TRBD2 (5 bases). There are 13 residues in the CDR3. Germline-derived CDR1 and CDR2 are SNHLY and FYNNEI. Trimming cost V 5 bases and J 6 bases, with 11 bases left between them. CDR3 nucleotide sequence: TGTGCCAGCAGTTTGGAGCGGACCAATGAGCAGTTCTTC. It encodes CASSLERTNEQFF. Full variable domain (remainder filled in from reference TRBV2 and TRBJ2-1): EPEVTQTPSHQVTQMGQEVILRCVPISNHLYFYWYRQILGQKVEFLVSFYNNEISEKSEIFDDQFSVERPDGSNFTLKIRSTKLEDSAMYFCASSLERTNEQFFGPGTRLTVL.

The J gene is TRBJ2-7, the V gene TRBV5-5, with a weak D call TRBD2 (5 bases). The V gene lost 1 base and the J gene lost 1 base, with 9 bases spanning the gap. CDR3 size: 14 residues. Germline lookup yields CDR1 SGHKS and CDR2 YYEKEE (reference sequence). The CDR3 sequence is CASSLWTPSYEQYF. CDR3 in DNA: TGTGCCAGCAGCTTGTGGACTCCATCCTACGAGCAGTACTTC.

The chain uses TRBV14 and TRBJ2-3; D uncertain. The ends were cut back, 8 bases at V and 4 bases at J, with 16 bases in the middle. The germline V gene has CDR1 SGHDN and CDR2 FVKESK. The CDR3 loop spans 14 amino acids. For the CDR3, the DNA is TGTGCCAGCGCCCTTTTATCTAACCCAGATACGCAGTATTTT. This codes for CASALLSNPDTQYF.

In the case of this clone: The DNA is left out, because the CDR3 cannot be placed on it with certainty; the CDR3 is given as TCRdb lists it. The CDR3 spells CASTSDRGSVEQYF. The V and J genes are TRBV19 and TRBJ2-7; TRBD1 is taken as the D call from the table, unchecked against the DNA. The CDR3 extends over 14 residues, inclusive of both ends. Germline CDR1 is LNHDA and CDR2 is SQIVND (reference sequence).

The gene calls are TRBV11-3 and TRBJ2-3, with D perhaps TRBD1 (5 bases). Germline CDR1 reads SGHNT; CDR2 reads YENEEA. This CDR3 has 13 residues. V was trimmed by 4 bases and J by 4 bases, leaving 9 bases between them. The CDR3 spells CASSSGYADTQYF. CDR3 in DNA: TGTGCCAGCAGCTCAGGGTACGCAGATACGCAGTATTTT.

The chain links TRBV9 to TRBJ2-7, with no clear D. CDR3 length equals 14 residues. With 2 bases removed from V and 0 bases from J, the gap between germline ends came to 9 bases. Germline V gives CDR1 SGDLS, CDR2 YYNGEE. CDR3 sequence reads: CASSVFESSYEQYF. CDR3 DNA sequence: TGTGCCAGCAGCGTCTTCGAGAGCTCCTACGAGCAGTACTTC.

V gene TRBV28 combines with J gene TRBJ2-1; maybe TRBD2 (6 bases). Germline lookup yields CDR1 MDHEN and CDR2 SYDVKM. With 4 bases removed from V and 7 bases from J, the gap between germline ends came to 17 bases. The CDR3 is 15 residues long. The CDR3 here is CASSSPASGGNEQFF. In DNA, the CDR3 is TGTGCCAGCAGTTCCCCGGCCTCCGGAGGGAATGAGCAGTTCTTC.

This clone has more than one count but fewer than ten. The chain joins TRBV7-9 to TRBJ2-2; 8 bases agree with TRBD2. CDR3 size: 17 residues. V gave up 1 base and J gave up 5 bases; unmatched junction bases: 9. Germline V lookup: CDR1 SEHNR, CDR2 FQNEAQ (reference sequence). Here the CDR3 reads CASSLDPQRESTGELFF. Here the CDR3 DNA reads TGTGCCAGCAGCTTAGACCCCCAGCGGGAGAGTACCGGGGAGCTGTTTTTT.

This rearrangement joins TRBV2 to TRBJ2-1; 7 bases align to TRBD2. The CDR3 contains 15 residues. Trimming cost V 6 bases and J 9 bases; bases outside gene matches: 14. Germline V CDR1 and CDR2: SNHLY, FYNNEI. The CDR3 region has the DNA TGTGCCAGCAGGCCGACTAGCATCGTTAGCGGTGAGCAGTTCTTC. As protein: CASRPTSIVSGEQFF.

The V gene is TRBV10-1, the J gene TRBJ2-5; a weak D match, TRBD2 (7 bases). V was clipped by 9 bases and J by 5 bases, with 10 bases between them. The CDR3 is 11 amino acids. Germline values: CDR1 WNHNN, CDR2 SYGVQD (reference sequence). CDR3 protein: CARGGGETQYF. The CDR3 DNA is TGCGCCAGAGGGGGGGGCGAGACCCAGTACTTC.

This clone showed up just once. This CDR3 is CASSLRTSGKVASTDTQYF. The DNA of the CDR3 is TGTGCCAGCAGTCTTAGGACTAGCGGGAAGGTTGCTAGCACAGATACGCAGTATTTT. The rearrangement joins TRBV28 to TRBJ2-3; the match to TRBD2 covers 12 bases. CDR1 is MDHEN and CDR2 is SYDVKM in the germline V gene. The length of the CDR3 is 19 residues. The trim removed 5 bases at V and 0 bases at J, leaving 12 bases unmatched.

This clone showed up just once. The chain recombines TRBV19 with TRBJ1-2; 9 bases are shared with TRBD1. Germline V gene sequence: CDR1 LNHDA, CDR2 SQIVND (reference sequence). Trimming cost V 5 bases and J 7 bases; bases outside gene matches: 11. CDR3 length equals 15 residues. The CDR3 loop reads CASSLPGQGKGGYTF. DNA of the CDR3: TGTGCCAGTAGTCTACCTGGACAGGGGAAAGGTGGCTACACCTTC. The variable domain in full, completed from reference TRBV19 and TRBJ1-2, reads DGGITQSPKYLFRKEGQNVTLSCEQNLNHDAMYWYRQDPGQGLRLIYYSQIVNDFQKGDIAEGYSVSREKKESFPLTVTSAQKNPTAFYLCASSLPGQGKGGYTFGSGTRLTVV.

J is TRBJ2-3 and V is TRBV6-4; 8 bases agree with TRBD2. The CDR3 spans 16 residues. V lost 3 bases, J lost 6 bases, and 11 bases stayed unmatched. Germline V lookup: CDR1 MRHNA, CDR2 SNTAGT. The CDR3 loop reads CASSEGASGSGDTQYF. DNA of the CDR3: TGTGCCAGCAGTGAAGGGGCAAGCGGGAGCGGGGATACGCAGTATTTT.

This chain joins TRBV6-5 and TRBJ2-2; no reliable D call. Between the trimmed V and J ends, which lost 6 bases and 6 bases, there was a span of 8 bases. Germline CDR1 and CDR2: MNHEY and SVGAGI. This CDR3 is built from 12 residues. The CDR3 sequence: CASRRYAGELFF. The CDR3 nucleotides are TGTGCCAGCAGGAGATACGCCGGGGAGCTGTTTTTT.

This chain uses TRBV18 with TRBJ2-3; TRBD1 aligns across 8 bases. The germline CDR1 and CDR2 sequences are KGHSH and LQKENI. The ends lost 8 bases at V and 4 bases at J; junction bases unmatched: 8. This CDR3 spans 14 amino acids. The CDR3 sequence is CASTGQGQSDTQYF. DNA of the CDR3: TGTGCCAGCACCGGACAGGGCCAATCAGATACGCAGTATTTT.

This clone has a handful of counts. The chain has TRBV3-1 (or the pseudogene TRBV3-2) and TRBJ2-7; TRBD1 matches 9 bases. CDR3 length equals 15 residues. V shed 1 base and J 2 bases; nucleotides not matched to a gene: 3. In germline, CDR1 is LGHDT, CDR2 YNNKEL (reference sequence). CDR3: CASSQVQGAPYEQYF. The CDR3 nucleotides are TGTGCCAGCAGCCAAGTACAGGGGGCGCCCTACGAGCAGTACTTC.

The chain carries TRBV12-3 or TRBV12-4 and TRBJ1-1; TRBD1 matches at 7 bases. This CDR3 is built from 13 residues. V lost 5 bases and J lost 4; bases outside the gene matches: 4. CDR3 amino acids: CASSRNRGTEAFF. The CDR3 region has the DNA TGTGCCAGCAGTCGAAACAGGGGCACTGAAGCTTTCTTT.

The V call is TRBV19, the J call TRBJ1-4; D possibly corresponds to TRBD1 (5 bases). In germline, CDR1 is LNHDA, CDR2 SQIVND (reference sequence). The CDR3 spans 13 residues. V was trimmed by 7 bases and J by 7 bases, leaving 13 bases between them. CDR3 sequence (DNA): TGTGCCAGTATTACCGGGGGAGGTGAAAAACTGTTTTTT. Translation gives CASITGGGEKLFF.

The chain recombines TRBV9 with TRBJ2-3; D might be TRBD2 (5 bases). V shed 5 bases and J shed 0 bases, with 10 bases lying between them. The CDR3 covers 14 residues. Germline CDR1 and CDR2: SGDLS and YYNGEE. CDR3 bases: TGTGCCAGCAGTCGAGTAGCGAGCACAGATACGCAGTATTTT. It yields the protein CASSRVASTDTQYF. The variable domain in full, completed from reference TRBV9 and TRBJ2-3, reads DSGVTQTPKHLITATGQRVTLRCSPRSGDLSVYWYQQSLDQGLQFLIQYYNGEERAKGNILERFSAQQFPDLHSELNLSSLELGDSALYFCASSRVASTDTQYFGPGTRLTVL.

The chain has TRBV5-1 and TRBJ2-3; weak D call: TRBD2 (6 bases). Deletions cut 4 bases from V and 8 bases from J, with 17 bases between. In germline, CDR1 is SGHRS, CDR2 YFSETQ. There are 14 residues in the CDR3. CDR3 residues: CASSIPSSDGTQYF. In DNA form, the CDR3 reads TGCGCCAGCAGCATCCCCTCTAGCGACGGTACGCAGTATTTT.

CDR3: CASSNSYGYTF. CDR3 DNA: TGTGCCAGCAGTAACAGCTATGGCTACACCTTC. The chain combines TRBV6-2 or TRBV6-3 with TRBJ1-2, with D unresolved. The V gene lost 5 bases and the J gene lost 4 bases, with 5 bases spanning the gap. This CDR3 is 11 amino acids long. CDR1 is MNHEY and CDR2 is SVGEGT in the germline V gene.

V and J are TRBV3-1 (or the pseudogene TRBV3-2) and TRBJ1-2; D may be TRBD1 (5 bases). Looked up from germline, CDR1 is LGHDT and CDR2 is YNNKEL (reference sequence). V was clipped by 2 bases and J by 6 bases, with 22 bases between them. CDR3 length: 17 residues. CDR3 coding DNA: TGTGCCAGCAGCCAAAGTTACGCAGGGCAAGGATCAAATGGCTACACCTTC. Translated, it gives CASSQSYAGQGSNGYTF.

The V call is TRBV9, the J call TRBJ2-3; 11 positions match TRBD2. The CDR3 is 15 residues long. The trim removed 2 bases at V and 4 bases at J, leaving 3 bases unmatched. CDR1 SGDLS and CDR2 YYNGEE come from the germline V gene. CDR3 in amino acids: CASSVKGLAADTQYF. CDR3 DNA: TGTGCCAGCAGCGTCAAGGGACTAGCGGCAGATACGCAGTATTTT.

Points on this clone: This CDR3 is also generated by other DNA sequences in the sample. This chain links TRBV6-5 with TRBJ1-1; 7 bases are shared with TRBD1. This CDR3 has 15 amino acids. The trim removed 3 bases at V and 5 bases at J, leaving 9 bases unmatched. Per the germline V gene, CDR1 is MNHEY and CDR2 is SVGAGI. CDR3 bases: TGTGCCAGCAGTTATTCTTACAGGGGTGGAACTGAAGCTTTCTTT. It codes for CASSYSYRGGTEAFF.

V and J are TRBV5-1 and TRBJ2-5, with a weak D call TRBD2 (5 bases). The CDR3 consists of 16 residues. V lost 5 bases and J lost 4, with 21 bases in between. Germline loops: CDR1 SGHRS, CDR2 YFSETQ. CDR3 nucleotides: TGCGCCAGCAGTTTACTGAACGGGGTGGAAGGAGAGACCCAGTACTTC. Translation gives CASSLLNGVEGETQYF.